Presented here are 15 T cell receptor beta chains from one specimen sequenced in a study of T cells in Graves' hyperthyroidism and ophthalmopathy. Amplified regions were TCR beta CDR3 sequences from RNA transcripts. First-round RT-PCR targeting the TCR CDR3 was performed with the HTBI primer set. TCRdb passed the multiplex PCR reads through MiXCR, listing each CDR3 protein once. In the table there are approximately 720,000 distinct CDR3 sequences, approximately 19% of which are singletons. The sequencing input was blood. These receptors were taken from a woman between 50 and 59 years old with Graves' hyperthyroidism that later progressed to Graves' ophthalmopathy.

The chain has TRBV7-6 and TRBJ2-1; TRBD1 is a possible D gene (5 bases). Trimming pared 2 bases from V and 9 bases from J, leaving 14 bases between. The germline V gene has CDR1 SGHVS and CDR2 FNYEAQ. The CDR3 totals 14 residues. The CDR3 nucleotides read TGTGCCAGCAGCTTAAGGGGTGGGGCTGTTGAGCAGTTCTTC. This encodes CASSLRGGAVEQFF.

DNA for the CDR3: TGTGCCAGCAGTGAAGGACTGATCATGAACACTGAAGCTTTCTTT. Amino acids: CASSEGLIMNTEAFF. The V and J genes are TRBV7-8 and TRBJ1-1; D gene unclear. The V and J ends lost 6 bases and 0 bases respectively, with 14 bases between them. The V gene's germline CDR1 is SGHVS and CDR2 FQNEAQ. This CDR3 comprises 15 residues.

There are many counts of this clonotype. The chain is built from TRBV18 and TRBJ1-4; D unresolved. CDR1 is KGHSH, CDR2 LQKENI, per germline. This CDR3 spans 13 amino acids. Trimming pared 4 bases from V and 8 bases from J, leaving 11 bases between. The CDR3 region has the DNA TGTGCCAGCTCACTCTTACTAAAGGAAAAACTGTTTTTT. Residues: CASSLLLKEKLFF. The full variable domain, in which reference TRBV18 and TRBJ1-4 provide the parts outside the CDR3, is NAGVMQNPRHLVRRRGQEARLRCSPMKGHSHVYWYRQLPEEGLKFMVYLQKENIIDESGMPKERFSAEFPKEGPSILRIQQVVRGDSAAYFCASSLLLKEKLFFGSGTQLSVL.

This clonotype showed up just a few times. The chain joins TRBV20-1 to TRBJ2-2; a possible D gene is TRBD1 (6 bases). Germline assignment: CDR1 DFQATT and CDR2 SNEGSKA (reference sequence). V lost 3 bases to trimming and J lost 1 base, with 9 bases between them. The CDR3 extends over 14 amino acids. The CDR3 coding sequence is TGCAGTGCTAGCGGGGACAAGAACACCGGGGAGCTGTTTTTT. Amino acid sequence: CSASGDKNTGELFF.

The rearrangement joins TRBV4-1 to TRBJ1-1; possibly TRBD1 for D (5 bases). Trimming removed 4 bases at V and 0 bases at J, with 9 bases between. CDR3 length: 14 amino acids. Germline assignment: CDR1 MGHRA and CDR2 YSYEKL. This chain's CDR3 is CASSLTVMNTEAFF. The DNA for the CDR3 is TGCGCCAGCAGCCTGACAGTCATGAACACTGAAGCTTTCTTT.

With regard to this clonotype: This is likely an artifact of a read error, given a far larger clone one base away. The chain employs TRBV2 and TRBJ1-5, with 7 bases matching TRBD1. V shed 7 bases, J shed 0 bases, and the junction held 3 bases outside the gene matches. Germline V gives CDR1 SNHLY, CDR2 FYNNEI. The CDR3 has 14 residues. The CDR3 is CASTRDSSNQPQHF. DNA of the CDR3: TGTGCCAGCACCCGGGACAGTAGCAATCAGCCCCAGCATTTT.

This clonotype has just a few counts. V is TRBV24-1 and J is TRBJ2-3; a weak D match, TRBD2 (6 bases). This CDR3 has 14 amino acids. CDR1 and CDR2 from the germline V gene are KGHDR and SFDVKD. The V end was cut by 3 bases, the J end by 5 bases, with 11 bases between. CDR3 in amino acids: CATSDRRGKDTQYF. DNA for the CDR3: TGTGCCACCAGTGATAGGAGGGGCAAAGATACGCAGTATTTT.

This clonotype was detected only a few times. CDR3 amino acids: CSARGRIHLADNSPLHF. The CDR3 bases are TGCAGTGCTAGAGGTCGGATCCACCTAGCCGACAATTCACCCCTCCACTTT. The chain links TRBV20-1 to TRBJ1-6; D is unresolved. This CDR3 is built from 17 residues. The germline CDR1 and CDR2 sequences are DFQATT and SNEGSKA (reference sequence). V was shortened by 1 base and J by 7 bases, with 20 bases between the two germline ends.

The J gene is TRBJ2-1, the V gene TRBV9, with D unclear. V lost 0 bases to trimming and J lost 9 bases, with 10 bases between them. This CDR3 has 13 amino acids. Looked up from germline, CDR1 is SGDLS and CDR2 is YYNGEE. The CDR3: CASSVDGRGEQFF. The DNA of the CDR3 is TGTGCCAGCAGCGTAGACGGACGAGGTGAGCAGTTCTTC.

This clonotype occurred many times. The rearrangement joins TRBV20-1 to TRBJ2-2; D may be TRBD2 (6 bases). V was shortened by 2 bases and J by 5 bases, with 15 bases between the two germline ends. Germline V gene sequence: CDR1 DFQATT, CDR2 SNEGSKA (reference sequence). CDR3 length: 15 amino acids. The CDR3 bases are TGCAGTGCTAGACCGCCGGGGGAGAGAACCGGGGAGCTGTTTTTT. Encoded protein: CSARPPGERTGELFF.

CDR3 DNA sequence: TGTGCCAGCAGCTTGGGAAGCGGGGGGTACACCGGGGAGCTGTTTTTT. Encoded protein: CASSLGSGGYTGELFF. This chain connects TRBV5-6 to TRBJ2-2, with TRBD2 matching over 9 bases. Germline loops: CDR1 SGHDT, CDR2 YYEEEE. J gave up 3 bases and V 0 bases, and 3 bases lay outside the gene matches. The CDR3 has 16 amino acids.

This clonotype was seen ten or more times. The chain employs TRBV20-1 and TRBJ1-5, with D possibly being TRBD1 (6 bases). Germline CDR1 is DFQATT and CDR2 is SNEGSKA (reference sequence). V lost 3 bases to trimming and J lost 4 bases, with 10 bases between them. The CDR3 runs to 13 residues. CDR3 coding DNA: TGCAGTGCTAGGTCAGGGGCGAATCAGCCCCAGCATTTT. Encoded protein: CSARSGANQPQHF.

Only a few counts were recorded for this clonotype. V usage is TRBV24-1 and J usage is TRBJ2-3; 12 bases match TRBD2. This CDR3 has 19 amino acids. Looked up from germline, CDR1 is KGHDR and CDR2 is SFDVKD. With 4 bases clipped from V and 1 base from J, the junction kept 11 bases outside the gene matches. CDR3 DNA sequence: TGTGCCACCAGTGACCCATTTGGCGCTAGCGGGGGGGGCACAGATACGCAGTATTTT. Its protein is CATSDPFGASGGGTDTQYF.

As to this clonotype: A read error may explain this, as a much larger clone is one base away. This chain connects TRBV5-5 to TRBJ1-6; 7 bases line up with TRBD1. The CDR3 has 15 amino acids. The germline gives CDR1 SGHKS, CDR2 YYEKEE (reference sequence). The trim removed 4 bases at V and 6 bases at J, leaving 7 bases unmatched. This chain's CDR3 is CASSASGTANSPLHF. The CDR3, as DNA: TGTGCCAGCAGCGCCTCCGGGACAGCTAATTCACCCCTCCACTTT.

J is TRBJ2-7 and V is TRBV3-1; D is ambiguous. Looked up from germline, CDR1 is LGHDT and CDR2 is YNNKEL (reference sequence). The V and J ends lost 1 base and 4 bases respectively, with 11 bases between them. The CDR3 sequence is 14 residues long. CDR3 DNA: TGTGCCAGCAGCCAAGGGACGAAGCTTTACGAGCAGTACTTC. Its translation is CASSQGTKLYEQYF.